A selection of T cell receptor beta chains follows, all from one sample in a study of blood T cell repertoires in COVID-19. Only in-frame clones appear in the TCRdb table, and some are missing; sequencing was by immunoSEQ multiplex PCR. The sample holds roughly 200,000 clones; about 85% are singletons and the top ten take more than 5%. Source material: PBMCs or T cells enriched from blood (not recorded which). The receptors originated from a man between 35 and 55 years old who had recovered from COVID-19. The CDR3 runs from the conserved cysteine through the conserved F or W. The D gene is left open where the match is weak. A row's size may be missing; if present it is once, few, many or a size class.

j_call | d_call | v_call | clone_size | cdr3_nt | cdr3_aa
TRBJ2-1 | TRBD2 | TRBV19 | NA | TGTGCCACGATGGGACTAGCAATGAATGAGCAGTTCTTC | CATMGLAMNEQFF
TRBJ2-7 | TRBD1 | TRBV4-2 | NA | TGTGCCAGCAGCCTAACAGGGGGCAGCTACGAGCAGTACTTC | CASSLTGGSYEQYF
TRBJ1-6 | NA | TRBV19 | NA | TGTGCCAGTAAGGGAGGGGCCTTAGGTTCACTGAATTCACCCCTCCACTTT | CASKGGALGSLNSPLHF
TRBJ1-2 | NA | TRBV2 | few | TGTGCCAGCAGTGGTCAGGTGCGGGATGGCTACACCTTC | CASSGQVRDGYTF
TRBJ1-4 | NA | TRBV29-1 | once | TGCAGCGTCCTGGTCCAGGGAGGAGAAAAACTGTTTTTT | CSVLVQGGEKLFF
TRBJ1-5 | NA | TRBV24-1 | NA | TGTGCCACCAGTGAGGGGACACCCAATCAGCCCCAGCATTTT | CATSEGTPNQPQHF
TRBJ2-1 | TRBD2 | TRBV7-9 | once | TGTGCCAGCAGCTTATTTTCAAGCGGGGGGGTAAATGAGCAGTTCTTC | CASSLFSSGGVNEQFF
TRBJ1-1 | NA | TRBV30 | NA | TGTGCCTGGAGTGTAGGTCGAGGGAATTGGAACACTGAAGCTTTCTTT | CAWSVGRGNWNTEAFF
TRBJ2-7 | NA | TRBV9 | NA | TGTGCCAGCAGCGTAGCCGATAGCGAGCAGTACTTC | CASSVADSEQYF
TRBJ1-1 | NA | TRBV6-5 | NA | TGTGCCAGCAGTTACTCAAACTCGAACACTGAAGCTTTCTTT | CASSYSNSNTEAFF
TRBJ2-1 | NA | TRBV29-1 | NA | TGCAGCGTTGATGGCAGACTTAACATCCACAATGAGCAGTTCTTC | CSVDGRLNIHNEQFF
TRBJ2-7 | TRBD1 | TRBV5-1 | NA | TGCGCCAGCAGCCTGCTCCCCGCCCTGGACAGGGCCGACGAGCAGTACTTC | CASSLLPALDRADEQYF
TRBJ1-1 | NA | TRBV9 | NA | TGTGCCAGCAGCGTAACCGGACTGAAGAACACTGAAGCTTTCTTT | CASSVTGLKNTEAFF
TRBJ2-1 | TRBD1 | TRBV19 | NA | TGTGCCAGTAGTATATTTGGGGGACAGATTAGCTCCTACAATGAGCAGTTCTTC | CASSIFGGQISSYNEQFF
TRBJ2-2 | TRBD2 | TRBV19 | NA | TGTGCCAGTAGTACTACTAGCGCGACCGGGGAGCTGTTTTTT | CASSTTSATGELFF
TRBJ1-2 | TRBD1 | TRBV6-5 | NA | TGTGCCATCAAAAGGACAGGGGGCTTCTATGGCTACACCTTC | CAIKRTGGFYGYTF
TRBJ2-1 | NA | TRBV24-1 | NA | TGTGCCACCAGTGGGGGGACTCCTCTAGAACCGCGCTGGGGTGAGCAGTTCTTC | CATSGGTPLEPRWGEQFF
TRBJ2-7 | TRBD1 | TRBV15 | NA | TGTGCCACCAGCAGAGATGGGACAGGGGTGGACGAGCAGTACTTC | CATSRDGTGVDEQYF
TRBJ1-1 | TRBD1 | TRBV9 | NA | TGTGCCAGCACCATTGGACAGGGTTTGAACACTGAAGCTTTCTTT | CASTIGQGLNTEAFF
TRBJ1-5 | NA | TRBV6-5 | NA | TGTGCCAGCAGTTCCTCCGGGCCCACGGGGAATCAGCCCCAGCATTTT | CASSSSGPTGNQPQHF
TRBJ2-1 | NA | TRBV5-6 | NA | TGTGCCAGCAGCTTGGAACGGGGATTTCGGTACAATGAGCAGTTCTTC | CASSLERGFRYNEQFF
TRBJ1-4 | NA | TRBV19 | NA | TGTGCCAGTAGTACCTCCACGGGGGGCGCCGGTGAAAAACTGTTTTTT | CASSTSTGGAGEKLFF
TRBJ2-3 | TRBD1 | TRBV14 | NA | TGTGCCAGCAGCCTCCTACAGGGGGCGATCACAGATACGCAGTATTTT | CASSLLQGAITDTQYF
TRBJ1-1 | NA | TRBV30 | NA | TGTGCCTGGAGTACCCTGAGTGGCACTGAAGCTTTCTTT | CAWSTLSGTEAFF
TRBJ2-1 | NA | TRBV3-1/TRBV3-2 | few | TGTGCCAGCAGCCTATTAGTAACAGGGGAGCAGTTCTTC | CASSLLVTGEQFF
TRBJ2-1 | NA | TRBV7-6 | NA | TGTGCCAGCAGTAAGGCGGCAGGAGGAAATGAGCAGTTCTTC | CASSKAAGGNEQFF
TRBJ1-1 | NA | TRBV2 | NA | TGTGCCAGCAGTGAAATGGCTAGCGGGAACACTGAAGCTTTCTTT | CASSEMASGNTEAFF